A single sample gave rise to the 23 T cell receptor beta chains below, sequenced in a study of T cells in Graves' hyperthyroidism and ophthalmopathy. Researchers took RNA transcripts and amplified the TCR beta CDR3 regions from them. The HTBI set primed first-round TCR CDR3 RT-PCR. MiXCR, applied by TCRdb to the multiplex PCR reads, yields one record per CDR3 protein. Here the sample spans 410,000 or so distinct CDR3 sequences, roughly 14% being singletons. Material for sequencing was blood. The receptors stem from a man between 18 and 35 years old with Graves' ophthalmopathy.

This clonotype has at least ten counts. The rearrangement uses TRBV7-2 and TRBJ1-4; D is uncertain. CDR1 is SGHTA and CDR2 is FQGNSA in the germline V gene. V was pared by 3 bases and J by 8 bases, with 7 bases between. The CDR3 has 12 amino acids. The CDR3 reads CASSFSSEKLFF. CDR3 DNA sequence: TGTGCCAGCAGCTTTTCCTCCGAAAAACTGTTTTTT. The whole variable domain, remainder taken from reference TRBV7-2 and TRBJ1-4, is GAGVSQSPSNKVTEKGKDVELRCDPISGHTALYWYRQSLGQGLEFLIYFQGNSAPDKSGLPSDRFSAERTGGSVSTLTIQRTQQEDSAVYLCASSFSSEKLFFGSGTQLSVL.

Many counts were recorded for this clonotype. This chain joins TRBV7-2 and TRBJ2-1; TRBD2 matches 8 bases. From germline, CDR1 is SGHTA and CDR2 FQGNSA. V lost 5 bases to trimming and J lost 10 bases; unmatched junction nucleotides: 16. The CDR3 totals 16 residues. This chain's CDR3 is CASSPRGGGPLREQFF. CDR3 coding DNA: TGTGCCAGCAGCCCCCGGGGCGGGGGGCCTCTCCGGGAGCAGTTCTTC. The whole variable domain, remainder taken from reference TRBV7-2 and TRBJ2-1, is GAGVSQSPSNKVTEKGKDVELRCDPISGHTALYWYRQSLGQGLEFLIYFQGNSAPDKSGLPSDRFSAERTGGSVSTLTIQRTQQEDSAVYLCASSPRGGGPLREQFFGPGTRLTVL.

The gene calls are TRBV11-2 and TRBJ2-7; TRBD2 matches 9 bases. Germline CDR1 is SGHAT and CDR2 is FQNNGV. The junction had 11 bases not matched to a gene; V was cut back by 5 bases and J by 3 bases. The CDR3 is 16 residues long. The CDR3 nucleotides are TGTGCCAGCAGCGAGGTTAGCGGGGGCCCCTTCTACGAGCAGTACTTC. Translating it yields CASSEVSGGPFYEQYF.

This clonotype was picked up many times. The chain uses TRBV20-1 and TRBJ2-1; 11 nucleotides line up with TRBD1. J was trimmed by 6 bases and V by 3 bases; bases with no gene match: 7. The CDR3 is 15 amino acids. Germline V lookup: CDR1 DFQATT, CDR2 SNEGSKA (reference sequence). The CDR3 DNA is TGCAGTGCTAGGGACAGGGGGCAATCTATCAATGAGCAGTTCTTC. Translating it yields CSARDRGQSINEQFF.

This clonotype was recorded many times. The J gene is TRBJ2-3, the V gene TRBV5-6; D is perhaps TRBD1 (5 bases). Germline CDR1 reads SGHDT; CDR2 reads YYEEEE. Trimming removed 0 bases from V and 7 bases from J, with 12 bases in between. This CDR3 is built from 14 residues. DNA of the CDR3: TGTGCCAGCAGCTTGGGGCAGGGTCTGTATACGCAGTATTTT. Translation gives CASSLGQGLYTQYF.

The table lists this clonotype with many counts. V and J are TRBV20-1 and TRBJ1-5; D gene unclear. Trimming pared 0 bases from V and 2 bases from J, leaving 8 bases between. From germline, CDR1 is DFQATT and CDR2 SNEGSKA (reference sequence). The CDR3 has 14 residues. CDR3 region: CSARDLTGNQPQHF. CDR3 in DNA: TGCAGTGCTAGAGATCTCACAGGCAATCAGCCCCAGCATTTT.

There are many counts of this clonotype. This chain uses TRBV11-3 with TRBJ2-4; the match to TRBD1 covers 12 bases. CDR1 is SGHNT, CDR2 YENEEA, per germline. The CDR3 has 16 residues. With 1 base clipped from V and 5 bases from J, the junction kept 3 bases outside the gene matches. The CDR3 DNA reads as TGTGCCAGCAGCTTAGCCGGGACAGGGGGCCAAAACATTCAGTACTTC. Translation gives CASSLAGTGGQNIQYF.

This clonotype was detected a few times. Since a much larger clone is just one base distant, this may be a read error. The chain couples TRBV7-3 to TRBJ2-1, with 10 bases matching TRBD2. The germline V gene encodes CDR1 SGHTA and CDR2 FQGTGA. This CDR3 region has 18 residues. The CDR3 sequence is CAGSLRVLAGSSYNEQFF. In DNA, the CDR3 is TGTGCCGGCAGCTTAAGGGTACTAGCGGGGAGCTCCTACAATGAGCAGTTCTTC.

This rearrangement joins TRBV7-9 to TRBJ1-2, with a tentative D call TRBD1 (5 bases). Trimming stripped 7 bases from V and 2 bases from J, with 11 bases between. This CDR3 has 13 amino acids. The germline gives CDR1 SEHNR, CDR2 FQNEAQ (reference sequence). This CDR3 reads CASTTTENYGYTF. In DNA, the CDR3 is TGTGCCAGCACCACGACAGAAAACTATGGCTACACCTTC. The whole variable domain, filled in from reference TRBV7-9 and TRBJ1-2, reads DTGVSQNPRHKITKRGQNVTFRCDPISEHNRLYWYRQTLGQGPEFLTYFQNEAQLEKSRLLSDRFSAERPKGSFSTLEIQRTEQGDSAMYLCASTTTENYGYTFGSGTRLTVV.

V usage is TRBV19 and J usage is TRBJ1-3; TRBD1 might be the D (5 bases). CDR3 length: 15 amino acids. The germline V and J ends were trimmed by 7 bases and 0 bases, with 13 bases remaining between them. Germline V CDR1 and CDR2: LNHDA, SQIVND (reference sequence). The DNA of the CDR3 is TGTGCCAGTACGAGGGACTCTCGCTCTGGAAACACCATATATTTT. It specifies CASTRDSRSGNTIYF.

Many counts were recorded for this clonotype. For the CDR3, the DNA is TGTGCCAGCAGTCGACCGTTCGGGGAGACCCAGTACTTC. Encoded protein: CASSRPFGETQYF. V is TRBV12-3 or TRBV12-4 and J is TRBJ2-5; no firm D call. The length of the CDR3 is 13 residues. V was trimmed by 5 bases and J by 5 bases, leaving 12 bases between them.

This clonotype was seen ten or more times. This chain connects TRBV27 to TRBJ1-1; D uncertain. In germline, CDR1 is MNHEY, CDR2 SMNVEV (reference sequence). The CDR3 is 14 residues long. Trimming stripped 3 bases from V and 4 bases from J, with 12 bases between. CDR3 amino acids: CASSLLQTGTEAFF. CDR3 in DNA: TGTGCCAGCAGTTTGTTACAGACGGGCACTGAAGCTTTCTTT.

This chain uses TRBV20-1 with TRBJ2-1; 9 nucleotides line up with TRBD2. The length of the CDR3 is 15 residues. CDR1 and CDR2 from the germline V gene are DFQATT and SNEGSKA (reference sequence). V lost 7 bases, J lost 4 bases, and 11 bases stayed unmatched. The CDR3 bases are TGCAGTGGCGGGGGTCTAGCGGGAAGGTACAATGAGCAGTTCTTC. Translating gives CSGGGLAGRYNEQFF.

This clonotype was found many times. The V call is TRBV11-2, the J call TRBJ1-2; D is possibly TRBD1 (5 bases). V lost 1 base, J lost 4 bases, and 10 bases lay in between. In germline, CDR1 is SGHAT, CDR2 FQNNGV. The CDR3 runs to 14 residues. CDR3 loop: CASSLGRGTYGYTF. CDR3 nucleotide sequence: TGTGCCAGCAGCTTAGGTCGGGGGACCTATGGCTACACCTTC.

This clonotype was counted many times. J is TRBJ1-4 and V is TRBV5-1; TRBD1 aligns across 7 bases. This CDR3 contains 13 residues. CDR1 SGHRS and CDR2 YFSETQ come from the germline V gene. Trimming took 6 bases from V and 8 from J; bases not matched to a gene: 7. The CDR3, as DNA: TGCGCCAGCAAGGGGGCGAAAGGAGAAAAACTGTTTTTT. Translating gives CASKGAKGEKLFF. The variable domain in full, with the rest retrieved from reference TRBV5-1 and TRBJ1-4, is KAGVTQTPRYLIKTRGQQVTLSCSPISGHRSVSWYQQTPGQGLQFLFEYFSETQRNKGNFPGRFSGRQFSNSRSEMNVSTLELGDSALYLCASKGAKGEKLFFGSGTQLSVL.

This clonotype was seen ten or more times. A read error may account for a junction end that differs from germline. V gene TRBV20-1 combines with J gene TRBJ1-2; D remains ambiguous. Germline CDR1 is DFQATT and CDR2 is SNEGSKA (reference sequence). The CDR3 totals 15 residues. CDR3: CSDRGPRDSSYGYTF. The CDR3 nucleotides read TGCAGTGATAGAGGTCCGAGGGATTCGAGCTATGGCTACACCTTC.

This clonotype appeared many times. The rearrangement links TRBV2 to TRBJ1-1, with D possibly matching TRBD1 (6 bases). Germline CDR1 is SNHLY and CDR2 is FYNNEI. V was trimmed by 6 bases and J by 5 bases, leaving 19 bases between them. The CDR3 has 15 amino acids. CDR3 nucleotide sequence: TGTGCCAGCAGGAAAGAACAGGGTGCTGGGACTGAAGCTTTCTTT. Translation: CASRKEQGAGTEAFF.

This clonotype was seen more than once but under ten times. The CDR3 bases are TGTGCCATCGGTTCTGAACGGTTGGTGAATTCACCCCTCCACTTT. Protein sequence: CAIGSERLVNSPLHF. The chain joins TRBV10-3 to TRBJ1-6; no reliable D call. CDR3 length: 15 residues. Trimming shortened V by 8 bases and J by 7 bases, and 18 bases separated the two germline ends. Germline CDR1 is ENHRY and CDR2 is SYGVKD.

This clonotype showed up many times. The rearrangement joins TRBV7-8 to TRBJ1-2; D not certain. V lost 5 bases and J 5 bases, leaving 12 bases between the germline ends. Germline V gives CDR1 SGHVS, CDR2 FQNEAQ. The CDR3 is made up of 13 amino acids. The CDR3 loop is CASSDGLNYGYTF. In DNA form, the CDR3 reads TGTGCCAGCAGCGACGGACTTAATTATGGCTACACCTTC.

The rearrangement joins TRBV11-2 to TRBJ2-1; 8 nucleotides line up with TRBD2. Germline V gene sequence: CDR1 SGHAT, CDR2 FQNNGV. Unmatched junction bases numbered 4, after V lost 5 bases and J lost 4 bases. This CDR3 is built from 14 residues. The CDR3: CASSRSGEYNEQFF. CDR3 DNA: TGTGCCAGCAGCCGTAGCGGGGAATACAATGAGCAGTTCTTC.

This clonotype showed up many times. This sequence joins TRBV20-1 and TRBJ2-7; 10 bases are shared with TRBD1. Germline V CDR1 and CDR2: DFQATT, SNEGSKA (reference sequence). This CDR3 is built from 14 residues. V was pared by 6 bases and J by 1 base, with 6 bases of the junction left unmatched. The CDR3 protein is CSALSGQGSYEQYF. The CDR3 DNA reads as TGCAGTGCATTGTCGGGACAGGGGTCCTACGAGCAGTACTTC.

The sample holds many counts of this clonotype. V gene TRBV6-5 combines with J gene TRBJ1-1, with D tentatively TRBD1 (5 bases). The CDR3 extends over 20 amino acids. Germline V lookup: CDR1 MNHEY, CDR2 SVGAGI. Trimming pared 0 bases from V and 5 bases from J, leaving 28 bases between. As DNA, the CDR3 is TGTGCCAGCAGTTACTCCCTCCTCGGTGAGGCCGGGACCCTTGGGACTGAAGCTTTCTTT. Its translation is CASSYSLLGEAGTLGTEAFF.

This clonotype was seen repeatedly, ten times or more. The J gene is TRBJ2-7, the V gene TRBV10-3; the D gene could be TRBD1 or TRBD2 (5 bases each). V lost 3 bases to trimming and J lost 0 bases, with 12 bases between them. CDR1 is ENHRY, CDR2 SYGVKD, per germline. The CDR3 consists of 15 residues. CDR3 in amino acids: CAISDISGSSYEQYF. The CDR3 DNA reads as TGTGCCATCAGTGATATCTCAGGGAGCTCCTACGAGCAGTACTTC.